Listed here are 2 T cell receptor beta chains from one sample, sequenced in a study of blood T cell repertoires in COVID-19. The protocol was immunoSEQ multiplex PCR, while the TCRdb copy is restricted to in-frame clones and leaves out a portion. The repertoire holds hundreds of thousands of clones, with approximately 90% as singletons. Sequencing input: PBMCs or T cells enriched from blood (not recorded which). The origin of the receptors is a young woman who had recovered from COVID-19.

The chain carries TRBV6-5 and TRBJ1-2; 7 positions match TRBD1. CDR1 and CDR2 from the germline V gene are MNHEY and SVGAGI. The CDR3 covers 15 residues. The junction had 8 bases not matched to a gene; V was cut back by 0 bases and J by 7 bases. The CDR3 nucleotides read TGTGCCAGCAGTTACTCGAATACATACAGGGGTGGCTACACCTTC. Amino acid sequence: CASSYSNTYRGGYTF.

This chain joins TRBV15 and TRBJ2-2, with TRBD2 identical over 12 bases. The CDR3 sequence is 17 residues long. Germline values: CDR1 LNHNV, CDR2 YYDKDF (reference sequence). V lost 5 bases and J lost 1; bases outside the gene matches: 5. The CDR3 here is CATSPGLAGLNTGELFF. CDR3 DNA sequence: TGTGCCACCAGCCCTGGACTAGCGGGGTTGAACACCGGGGAGCTGTTTTTT. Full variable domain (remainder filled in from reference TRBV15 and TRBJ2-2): DAMVIQNPRYQVTQFGKPVTLSCSQTLNHNVMYWYQQKSSQAPKLLFHYYDKDFNNEADTPDNFQSRRPNTSFCFLDIRSPGLGDTAMYLCATSPGLAGLNTGELFFGEGSRLTVL.